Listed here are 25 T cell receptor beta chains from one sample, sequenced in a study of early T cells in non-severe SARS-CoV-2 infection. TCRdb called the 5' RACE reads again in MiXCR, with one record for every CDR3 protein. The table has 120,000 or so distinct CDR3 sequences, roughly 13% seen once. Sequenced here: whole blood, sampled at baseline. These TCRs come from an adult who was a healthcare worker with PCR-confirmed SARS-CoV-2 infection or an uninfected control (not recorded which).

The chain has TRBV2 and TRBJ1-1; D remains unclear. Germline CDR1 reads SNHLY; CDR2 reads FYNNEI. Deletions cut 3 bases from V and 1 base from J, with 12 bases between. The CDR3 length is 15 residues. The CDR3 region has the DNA TGTGCCAGCAGTGAGGAGGGCCGCAAGAACACTGAAGCTTTCTTT. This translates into CASSEEGRKNTEAFF.

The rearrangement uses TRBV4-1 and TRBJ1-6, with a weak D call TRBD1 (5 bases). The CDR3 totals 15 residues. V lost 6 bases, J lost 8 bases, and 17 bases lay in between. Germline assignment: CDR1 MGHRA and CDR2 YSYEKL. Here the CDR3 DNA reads TGCGCCAGCAGGCGCGTTGGGGACCGAGATTCACCCCTCCACTTT. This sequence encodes CASRRVGDRDSPLHF.

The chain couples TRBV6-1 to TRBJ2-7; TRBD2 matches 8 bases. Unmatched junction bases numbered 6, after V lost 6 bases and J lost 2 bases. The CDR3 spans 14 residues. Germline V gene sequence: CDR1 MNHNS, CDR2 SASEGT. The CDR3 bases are TGTGCCAGCAGCCGGGGGGGGACTACCTACGAGCAGTACTTC. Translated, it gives CASSRGGTTYEQYF.

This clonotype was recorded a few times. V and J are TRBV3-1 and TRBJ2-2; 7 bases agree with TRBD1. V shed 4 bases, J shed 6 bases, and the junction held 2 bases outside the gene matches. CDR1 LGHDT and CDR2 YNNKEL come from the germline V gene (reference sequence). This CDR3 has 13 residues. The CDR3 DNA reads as TGTGCCAGCAGCCCGACAGGGTCCGGGGAGCTGTTTTTT. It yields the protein CASSPTGSGELFF.

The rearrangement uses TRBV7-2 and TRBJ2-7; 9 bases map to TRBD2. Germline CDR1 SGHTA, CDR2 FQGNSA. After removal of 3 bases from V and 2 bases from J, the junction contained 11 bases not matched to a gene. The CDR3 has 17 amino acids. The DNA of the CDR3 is TGTGCCAGCAGCTTGCGGACCTCTAGCGGGGCAGCCTACGAGCAGTACTTC. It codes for CASSLRTSSGAAYEQYF.

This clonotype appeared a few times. CDR3 coding DNA: TGCAGTGCTATCCGAACCGGAGGGAAAGCTTTCTTT. It is translated as CSAIRTGGKAFF. The chain has TRBV20-1 and TRBJ1-1; D is ambiguous. CDR1 and CDR2 from the germline V gene are DFQATT and SNEGSKA (reference sequence). The CDR3 spans 12 residues. V was cut by 4 bases and J by 9 bases, with 15 bases left in between.

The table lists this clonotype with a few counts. The CDR3 sequence: CASSLGGSNTEAFF. DNA for the CDR3: TGTGCCAGCAGCCTAGGGGGCTCGAACACTGAAGCTTTCTTT. V gene TRBV14 combines with J gene TRBJ1-1; 7 bases map to TRBD1. The germline CDR1 and CDR2 sequences are SGHDN and FVKESK. V lost 4 bases to trimming and J lost 1 base; unmatched junction nucleotides: 3. This CDR3 contains 14 residues.

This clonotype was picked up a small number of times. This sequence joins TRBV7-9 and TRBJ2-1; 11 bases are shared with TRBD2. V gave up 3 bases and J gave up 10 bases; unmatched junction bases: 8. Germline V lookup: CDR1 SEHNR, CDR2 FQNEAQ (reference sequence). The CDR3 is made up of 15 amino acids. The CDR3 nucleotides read TGTGCCAGCAGCTTTTCCGGGACTAGCGGCGCGGAGCAGTTCTTC. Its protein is CASSFSGTSGAEQFF.

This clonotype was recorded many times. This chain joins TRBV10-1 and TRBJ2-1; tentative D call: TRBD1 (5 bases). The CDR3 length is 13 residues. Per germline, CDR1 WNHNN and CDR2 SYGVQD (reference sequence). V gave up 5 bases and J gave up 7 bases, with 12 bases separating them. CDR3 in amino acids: CASSPPSGNEQFF. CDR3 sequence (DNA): TGCGCCAGCAGTCCCCCTTCAGGGAATGAGCAGTTCTTC.

In DNA form, the CDR3 reads TGTGCCAGCAGTAAACTAAGCCGGGACAGGGCACCAGTGGCCAACGTCCTGACTTTC. Residues: CASSKLSRDRAPVANVLTF. The genes are TRBV6-1 and TRBJ2-6; 9 nucleotides align to TRBD1. V was clipped by 5 bases and J by 6 bases; unmatched bases: 17. The CDR3 loop spans 19 amino acids. Germline V CDR1 and CDR2: MNHNS, SASEGT.

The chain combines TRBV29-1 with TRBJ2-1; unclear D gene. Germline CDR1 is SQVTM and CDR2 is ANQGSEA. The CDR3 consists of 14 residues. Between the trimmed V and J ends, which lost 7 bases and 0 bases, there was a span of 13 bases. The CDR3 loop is CSAGKRSSYNEQFF. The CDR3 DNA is TGCAGCGCTGGCAAGAGGAGCTCCTACAATGAGCAGTTCTTC.

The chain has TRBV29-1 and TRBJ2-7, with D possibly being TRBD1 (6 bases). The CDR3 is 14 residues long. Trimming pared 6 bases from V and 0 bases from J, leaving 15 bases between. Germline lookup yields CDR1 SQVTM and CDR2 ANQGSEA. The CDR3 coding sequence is TGCAGCGTCGCGGTGGGGACATTCTCCTACGAGCAGTACTTC. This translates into CSVAVGTFSYEQYF.

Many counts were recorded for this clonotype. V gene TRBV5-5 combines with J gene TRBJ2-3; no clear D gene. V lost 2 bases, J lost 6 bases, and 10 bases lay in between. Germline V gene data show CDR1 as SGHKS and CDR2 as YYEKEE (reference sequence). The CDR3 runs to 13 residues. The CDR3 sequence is CASSFAAPDTQYF. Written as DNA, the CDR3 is TGTGCCAGCAGCTTCGCGGCGCCCGATACGCAGTATTTT.

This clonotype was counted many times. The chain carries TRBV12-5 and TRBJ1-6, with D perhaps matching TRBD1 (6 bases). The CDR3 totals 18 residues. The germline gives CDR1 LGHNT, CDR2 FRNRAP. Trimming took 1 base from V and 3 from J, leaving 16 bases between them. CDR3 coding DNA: TGTGCTAGTGGTTTGGGGGGGCCGGGACAAAGCTATAATTCACCCCTCCACTTT. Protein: CASGLGGPGQSYNSPLHF. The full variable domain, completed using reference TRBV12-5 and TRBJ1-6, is DARVTQTPRHKVTEMGQEVTMRCQPILGHNTVFWYRQTMMQGLELLAYFRNRAPLDDSGMPKDRFSAEMPDATLATLKIQPSEPRDSAVYFCASGLGGPGQSYNSPLHFGNGTRLTVT.

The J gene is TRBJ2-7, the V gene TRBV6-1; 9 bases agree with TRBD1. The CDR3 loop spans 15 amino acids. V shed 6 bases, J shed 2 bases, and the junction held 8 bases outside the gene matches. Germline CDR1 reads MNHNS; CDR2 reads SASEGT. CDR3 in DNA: TGTGCCAGCAGCCTCCCACAGGGGGCGACCTACGAGCAGTACTTC. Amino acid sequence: CASSLPQGATYEQYF.

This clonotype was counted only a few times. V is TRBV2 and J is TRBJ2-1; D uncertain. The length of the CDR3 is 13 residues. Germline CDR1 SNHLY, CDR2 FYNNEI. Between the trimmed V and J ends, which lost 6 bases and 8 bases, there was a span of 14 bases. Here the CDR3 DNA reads TGTGCCAGCAGGGCCAGAGCCGGAGATGAGCAGTTCTTC. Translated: CASRARAGDEQFF.

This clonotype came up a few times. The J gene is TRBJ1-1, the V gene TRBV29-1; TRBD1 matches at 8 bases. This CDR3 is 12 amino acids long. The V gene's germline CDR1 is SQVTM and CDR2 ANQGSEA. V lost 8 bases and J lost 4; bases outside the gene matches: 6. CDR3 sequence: CSSYRGITEAFF. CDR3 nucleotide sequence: TGCAGCTCCTACAGGGGGATCACTGAAGCTTTCTTT.

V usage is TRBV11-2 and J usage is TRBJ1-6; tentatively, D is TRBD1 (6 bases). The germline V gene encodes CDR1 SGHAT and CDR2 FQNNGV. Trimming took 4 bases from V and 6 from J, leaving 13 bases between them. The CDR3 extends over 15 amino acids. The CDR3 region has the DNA TGTGCCAGCAGCTACGGTACAGGGTTTAATTCACCCCTCCACTTT. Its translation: CASSYGTGFNSPLHF.

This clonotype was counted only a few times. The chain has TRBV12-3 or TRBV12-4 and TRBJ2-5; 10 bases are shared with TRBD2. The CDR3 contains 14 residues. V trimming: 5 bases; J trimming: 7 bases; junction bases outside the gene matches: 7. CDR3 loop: CASSASGGLGTQYF. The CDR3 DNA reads TGTGCCAGCAGTGCTAGCGGGGGCTTGGGGACCCAGTACTTC.

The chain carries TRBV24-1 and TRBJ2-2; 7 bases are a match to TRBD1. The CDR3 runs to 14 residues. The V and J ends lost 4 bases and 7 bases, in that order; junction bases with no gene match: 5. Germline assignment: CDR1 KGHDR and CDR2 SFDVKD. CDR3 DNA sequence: TGTGCCACCAGTGACCAGGACAGGAACGGGGAGCTGTTTTTT. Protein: CATSDQDRNGELFF.

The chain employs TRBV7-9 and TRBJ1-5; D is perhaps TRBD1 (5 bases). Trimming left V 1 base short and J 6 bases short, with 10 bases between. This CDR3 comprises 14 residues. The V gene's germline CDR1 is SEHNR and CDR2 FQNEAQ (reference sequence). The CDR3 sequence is CASSLGKGTQPQHF. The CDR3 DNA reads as TGTGCCAGCAGCTTAGGCAAAGGGACTCAGCCCCAGCATTTT.

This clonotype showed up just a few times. DNA of the CDR3: TGTGCCAGCAGTGAACAGGGTGGGACGTACACTGAAGCTTTCTTT. This translates into CASSEQGGTYTEAFF. This chain connects TRBV2 to TRBJ1-1, with a possible D match to TRBD1 (5 bases). The CDR3 has 15 amino acids. V lost 2 bases, J lost 3 bases, and 13 bases lay in between. Germline CDR1 SNHLY, CDR2 FYNNEI.

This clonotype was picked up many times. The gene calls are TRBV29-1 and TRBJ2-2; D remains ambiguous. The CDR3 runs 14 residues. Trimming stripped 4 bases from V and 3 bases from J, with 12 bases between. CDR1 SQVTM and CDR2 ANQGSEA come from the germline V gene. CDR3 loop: CSVARYPDTGELFF. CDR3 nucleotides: TGCAGCGTTGCCCGGTACCCCGACACCGGGGAGCTGTTTTTT.

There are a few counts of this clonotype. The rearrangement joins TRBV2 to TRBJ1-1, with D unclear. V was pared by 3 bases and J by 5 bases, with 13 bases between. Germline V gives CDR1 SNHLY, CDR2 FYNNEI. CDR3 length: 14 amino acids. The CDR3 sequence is CASSDMGPWTEAFF. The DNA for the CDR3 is TGTGCCAGCAGTGATATGGGTCCGTGGACTGAAGCTTTCTTT.

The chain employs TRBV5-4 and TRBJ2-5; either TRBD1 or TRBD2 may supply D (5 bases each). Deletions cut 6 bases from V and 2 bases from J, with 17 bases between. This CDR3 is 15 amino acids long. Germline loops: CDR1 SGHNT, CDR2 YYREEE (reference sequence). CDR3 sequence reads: CASKISGTPQETQYF. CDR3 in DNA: TGTGCCAGCAAAATCTCCGGGACCCCGCAAGAGACCCAGTACTTC.